The text below deals with one T cell receptor beta chain. TCR beta sequences were obtained from blood CD8+ and CD4+ T cells. The controls, all healthy donors, were matched for age and sex. Random hexamers were used to reverse transcribe an amount of about 0.45 to 1 ug RNA. The CDR3 of TCR beta was amplified by immunoSEQ multiplex PCR across 54 Vbeta and 13 Jbeta. Each CDR3 protein is one row after TCRdb ran MiXCR on the immunoSEQ multiplex PCR reads. The sample consists of around 170,000 distinct CDR3 sequences, about 91% of them appearing once. The data were taken from a study of CD8 T cells in Susac syndrome. The germline gives CDR1 MDHEN, CDR2 SYDVKM. This CDR3 region has 12 residues. The germline V and J ends were trimmed by 2 bases and 9 bases, with 10 bases remaining between them.

The receptor was isolated from a human donor in good health. This chain links TRBV28 with TRBJ1-1; no firm D call. Input material: CD4+ T cells from PBMCs. The CDR3 loop is CASSLLLGKAFF. CDR3 nucleotide sequence: TGTGCCAGCAGTTTACTGTTGGGAAAAGCTTTCTTT. The full variable domain, completed using reference TRBV28 and TRBJ1-1, is DVKVTQSSRYLVKRTGEKVFLECVQDMDHENMFWYRQDPGLGLRLIYFSYDVKMKEKGDIPEGYSVSREKKERFSLILESASTNQTSMYLCASSLLLGKAFFGQGTRLTVV.